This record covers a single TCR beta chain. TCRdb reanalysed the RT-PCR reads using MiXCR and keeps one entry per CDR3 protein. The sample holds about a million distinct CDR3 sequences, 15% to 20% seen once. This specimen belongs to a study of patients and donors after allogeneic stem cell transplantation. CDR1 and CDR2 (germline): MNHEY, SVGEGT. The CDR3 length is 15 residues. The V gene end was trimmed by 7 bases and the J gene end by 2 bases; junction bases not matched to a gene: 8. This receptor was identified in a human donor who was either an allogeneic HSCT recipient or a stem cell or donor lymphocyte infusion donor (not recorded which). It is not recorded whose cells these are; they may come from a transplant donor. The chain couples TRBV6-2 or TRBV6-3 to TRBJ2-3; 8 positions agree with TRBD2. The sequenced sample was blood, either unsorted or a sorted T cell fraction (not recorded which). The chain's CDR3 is CASTGQRGHTDTQYF. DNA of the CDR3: TGTGCCAGCACCGGACAGCGGGGGCACACAGATACGCAGTATTTT.